The clone carrying this T cell receptor beta chain is a singleton in its sample. Its antigen is still unknown. V lost 0 bases, J lost 1 base, and 7 bases stayed unmatched. The germline V gene encodes CDR1 SGDLS and CDR2 YYNGEE. The CDR3 has 18 residues. This entry is derived from a study of cytomegalovirus exposure and HLA in healthy donors. Whole-study results and caveats: Altogether, more than 150 TCR beta chains were recorded as cytomegalovirus-associated. Researchers left out some V segments, among them TRBV6-2 and TRBV6-3, as indistinguishable. A later analysis linked a missense variant in DCLRE1C to the trimming of TCR beta V and J genes. In vitro data verified three CMV-associated chains as specific for CMV antigens.

Primers: 60 Vbeta forward and 13 Jbeta reverse. Clones were read by immunoSEQ multiplex PCR, and TCRdb kept only the in-frame ones, dropping some. Found here are about 200,000 clones, 80% to 90% of them singletons; the top ten hold around 0.31%. The chain has TRBV9 and TRBJ2-6; the match to TRBD2 covers 7 bases. Source material: PBMCs. This clonotype was obtained from a woman in her thirties in good health and CMV-seronegative. The CDR3: CASSVAWGGISGANVLTF. For the CDR3, the DNA is TGTGCCAGCAGCGTAGCATGGGGGGGAATATCTGGGGCCAACGTCCTGACTTTC.